This is a list of T cell receptor beta chains from one sample in a study of cytomegalovirus exposure and HLA in healthy donors. Libraries were prepared by immunoSEQ multiplex PCR; TCRdb keeps only in-frame clonotypes and omits some of them. The sample holds about 100,000 clones, around 82% seen once. Sequenced sample: PBMCs. The receptors were gathered from a woman aged 55-69 years in good health and CMV-seronegative. CDR3s include the opening cysteine and the closing phenylalanine or tryptophan. D genes are given only for firm matches. Expanded clones are given a class, and other clones once, few, many or no size at all.

CDR3 DNA	CDR3 protein	clone size	D gene	V gene	J gene
TGTGCCAGCAGCTTAGACGGGACTAGATTCCCCGGTGAGCAGTTCTTC	CASSLDGTRFPGEQFF	.	TRBD2	TRBV11-3	TRBJ2-1
TGTGCTAGTGGTTTGGGACAGGGGGACACCGGGGAGCTGTTTTTT	CASGLGQGDTGELFF	.	TRBD1	TRBV12-5	TRBJ2-2
TGTGCCAGCAGCTCCTGGGCGTCTAGCGGGAGGGCGAATAAGCAGTACTTC	CASSSWASSGRANKQYF	.	TRBD2	TRBV5-6	TRBJ2-7
TGTGCCTGGAGTGCCAGCGGGGGAGTATACAATGAGCAGTTCTTC	CAWSASGGVYNEQFF	few	TRBD2	TRBV30	TRBJ2-1
TGTGCCAGCAGCAATGGGACAGATAGCCAAGAGACCCAGTACTTC	CASSNGTDSQETQYF	.	.	TRBV21-1	TRBJ2-5
TGCAGCGTTGAGTTCCAGGGGAAGAACACTGAAGCTTTCTTT	CSVEFQGKNTEAFF	.	.	TRBV29-1	TRBJ1-1
TGTGCCAGCAAGACAAACAGGGGCGGCGAGCAGTACTTC	CASKTNRGGEQYF	few	TRBD1	TRBV6-6	TRBJ2-7
TGTGCCAGCAGTTACTCCCGTGGCGGAAGCTCCTACGAGCAGTACTTC	CASSYSRGGSSYEQYF	.	.	TRBV6-6	TRBJ2-7
TGCGCCAGCAGTGACGGCAATCAGCCCCAGCATTTT	CASSDGNQPQHF	.	.	TRBV10-1	TRBJ1-5
TGTGCCAGCAGTGAGGGACACGGCTATGGCTACACCTTC	CASSEGHGYGYTF	.	.	TRBV25-1	TRBJ1-2
TGTGCCAGCAGCTTTGGACGGACTCTTAACTATGGCTACACCTTC	CASSFGRTLNYGYTF	.	.	TRBV5-7	TRBJ1-2
TGCGCCAGCAGCCTAGGACAGCCCATCACAGATACGCAGTATTTT	CASSLGQPITDTQYF	.	.	TRBV5-1	TRBJ2-3
TGTGCCAGCAGCGTAGAGGACAGGGGAGGCGAGCAGTACTTC	CASSVEDRGGEQYF	.	TRBD1	TRBV9	TRBJ2-7
TGCGCCAGCAGCTTTTCAACTAGCGGGGCCTACAATGAGCAGTTCTTC	CASSFSTSGAYNEQFF	.	TRBD2	TRBV5-1	TRBJ2-1
TGTGCCAGCAGTTTTTTGAGGTACAATGAGCAGTTCTTC	CASSFLRYNEQFF	few	.	TRBV28	TRBJ2-1
TGTGCCAGCAGCTTGGCAACGGAGCCTGGGGCCAACGTCCTGACTTTC	CASSLATEPGANVLTF	.	.	TRBV5-8	TRBJ2-6
TGTGCCAGCAGCTTAGCGGGACCGGGGAGGAATCAGCCCCAGCATTTT	CASSLAGPGRNQPQHF	.	.	TRBV7-9	TRBJ1-5
TGTGCCAGCAGCGTAGTATCGGCGGGGGGAGCGGATACGCAGTATTTT	CASSVVSAGGADTQYF	.	TRBD2	TRBV9	TRBJ2-3
TGTGCCAGCCGACTAGCGGTGGGGGGCACAGATACGCAGTATTTT	CASRLAVGGTDTQYF	.	TRBD2	TRBV28	TRBJ2-3
TGTGCCAGCTCACCCCTGACAGGGGTTAAAGAGACCCAGTACTTC	CASSPLTGVKETQYF	.	TRBD1	TRBV18	TRBJ2-5
TGTGCCAGCTCACCGGACAGTACCTACGAGCAGTACTTC	CASSPDSTYEQYF	.	.	TRBV18	TRBJ2-7
TGTGCCAGCAGACGTACAGGGTGGGCGAACTATGGCTACACCTTC	CASRRTGWANYGYTF	once	.	TRBV6-5	TRBJ1-2
TGTGCCAGCAGCTTTATGGTTCTTACAGGGGCCCACGAGCAGTACTTC	CASSFMVLTGAHEQYF	few	TRBD1	TRBV11-2	TRBJ2-7
TGTGCCAGCAGGTTAACTCAGGTAGGGCAGTATTTT	CASRLTQVGQYF	.	.	TRBV6-5	TRBJ2-3
TGTGCCAGCAGGGCCGGTGGACTCGATGGCTACACCTTC	CASRAGGLDGYTF	once	.	TRBV27	TRBJ1-2
TGTGCCAGCAGCTTAGGAGGGAGCGTAAGGGAGCAGTACTTC	CASSLGGSVREQYF	few	.	TRBV7-2	TRBJ2-7
TGCGCCAGCAAGGGTAGCGGCCACAATGAGCAGTTCTTC	CASKGSGHNEQFF	.	.	TRBV5-1	TRBJ2-1
TGCGCCAGCAGCCAAGATTTGACAGCTGCTCGGGTAAAACTGTTTTTT	CASSQDLTAARVKLFF	.	.	TRBV4-3	TRBJ1-4
TGCGCCAGCAGTCAATCGAGGCTAACGGGATCGTCCTACGAGCAGTACTTC	CASSQSRLTGSSYEQYF	.	.	TRBV23-1	TRBJ2-7
TGTGCCAGCAGCTGGGAGACCTATAATTCACCCCTCCACTTT	CASSWETYNSPLHF	.	.	TRBV5-6	TRBJ1-6
TGTGCCAGCAGCCCGTCGCCAGGACAGGGCCAAGAGACCCAGTACTTC	CASSPSPGQGQETQYF	.	TRBD1	TRBV7-9	TRBJ2-5
TGTGCCACCAGCAGAGGAGGAAACGAGCAGTACTTC	CATSRGGNEQYF	.	.	TRBV15	TRBJ2-7
TGCGCCAGCAGTGAGGGGTTAAGAGGCGATGGCTACACCTTC	CASSEGLRGDGYTF	.	.	TRBV10-2	TRBJ1-2
TGCGCCAGCAGCCACTCGGAGTCGAGCTACGAGCAGTACTTC	CASSHSESSYEQYF	.	.	TRBV4-3	TRBJ2-7
TGTGCCAGCAGCACAGGACAGGATTTCAATCAGCCCCAGCATTTT	CASSTGQDFNQPQHF	.	TRBD1	TRBV5-8	TRBJ1-5
TGTGCCAGCAGCCCCATTAGTTTCAATGAGCAGTTCTTC	CASSPISFNEQFF	.	.	TRBV7-9	TRBJ2-1
TGCGCCAGCAGCTTAGGCGTTCGACAGGAGTTAATTAGCACAGATACGCAGTATTTT	CASSLGVRQELISTDTQYF	.	.	TRBV5-1	TRBJ2-3
TGTGCCAGCCTAAGGAGGGCCGGGTCAGATACGCAGTATTTT	CASLRRAGSDTQYF	.	.	TRBV6-5	TRBJ2-3
TGCGCCAGCAGCCAAGTATTCGGGACTAGCGGGACATTCGCAGAGACCCAGTACTTC	CASSQVFGTSGTFAETQYF	.	TRBD2	TRBV4-1	TRBJ2-5
TGCGCCAGCAGCTTAGCCCCAGCGGTCCAATACAATGAGCAGTTCTTC	CASSLAPAVQYNEQFF	few	.	TRBV5-1	TRBJ2-1
TGTGCCAGCAGCGCAGGGACAGGGCGGGAGTACTTC	CASSAGTGREYF	.	TRBD1	TRBV5-4	TRBJ2-7